A selection of T cell receptor beta chains follows, all from one sample in a study of T cell repertoires in cytomegalovirus infection. MiXCR was run by TCRdb on the reads, yielding one entry per CDR3 protein. The repertoire consists of under 300,000 distinct CDR3 sequences, with about 12% occurring once and the leading ten covering roughly 1.7%. The sequenced material came from PBMCs. These receptors came from a human donor in good health (CMV status not recorded). Some clones in this sample may be carry-over from other donors' samples. Both conserved end residues are part of each CDR3.

J | V | CDR3
TRBJ1-5 | TRBV28 | CATHGGANQPQHF
TRBJ2-3 | TRBV10-3 | CAISESWGSTDTQYF
TRBJ1-1 | TRBV7-2 | CASSRGAENTEAFF
TRBJ2-7 | TRBV7-8 | CASSLLEGYEQYF
TRBJ2-5 | TRBV25-1 | CASSESTRRETQYF
TRBJ2-1 | TRBV20-1 | CSARDGGSGVSGQFF
TRBJ2-7 | TRBV29-1 | CSVADRAPYEQYF
TRBJ1-1 | TRBV7-2 | CASSLVPGGEAFF
TRBJ2-2 | TRBV12-3/TRBV12-4 | CASSRWGDRELFF
TRBJ1-1 | TRBV10-3 | CAINVRRGDTEAFF
TRBJ2-2 | TRBV7-2 | CASSFGTPMAGELFF
TRBJ2-1 | TRBV9 | CASSGGTGGPYNEQFF
TRBJ2-3 | TRBV7-2 | CASSFGGAGTDTQYF
TRBJ2-3 | TRBV7-7 | CASSFRAGSTDTQYF
TRBJ2-5 | TRBV28 | CASSLPWTQQETQYF
TRBJ1-6 | TRBV7-3 | CASSLTHAGGGSPLHF
TRBJ2-2 | TRBV19 | CASSIGRQGTGELFF
TRBJ2-7 | TRBV7-2 | CASSLGAQVSAQYF
TRBJ1-4 | TRBV12-3/TRBV12-4 | CASSAQTGENEKLFF
TRBJ1-1 | TRBV18 | CASSPGQGKNTEAFF
TRBJ2-3 | TRBV7-2 | CASGRKGGWDGDTQYF
TRBJ2-4 | TRBV29-1 | CSVRSTLAKNIQYF
TRBJ1-3 | TRBV28 | CASSPVVGGRSGNTIYF
TRBJ1-1 | TRBV7-9 | CASSLVTGPNTEAFF
TRBJ1-2 | TRBV7-2 | CASSLGPGGLRYGYTF
TRBJ2-1 | TRBV12-3/TRBV12-4 | CASSLSGQGNEQFF
TRBJ2-7 | TRBV7-2 | CASSLAGNLYEQYF
TRBJ1-3 | TRBV6-1 | CASSDQVSLPGGTIYF
TRBJ2-1 | TRBV7-2 | CASSSPMGGRATYNEQFF
TRBJ2-1 | TRBV5-4 | CASSFLAGGPDNEQFF
TRBJ2-5 | TRBV28 | CASSSPLGQPQETQYF
TRBJ1-2 | TRBV7-2 | CASGDGAGYGYTF
TRBJ1-5 | TRBV7-8 | CASSLRAGGYSNQPQHF
TRBJ2-7 | TRBV6-6 | CASSYNPGEPTYEQYF
TRBJ2-1 | TRBV6-1 | CASSERGGRYNEQFF
TRBJ2-1 | TRBV18 | CASSPSGTDEQFF
TRBJ2-7 | TRBV4-3 | CASSQVWAGEGEQYF
TRBJ1-6 | TRBV28 | CASSFGLYNSPLHF
TRBJ1-2 | TRBV12-3/TRBV12-4 | CASSLPGNYGYTF
TRBJ2-7 | TRBV6-2/TRBV6-3 | CASSLSTGGYEQYF
TRBJ1-1 | TRBV5-6 | CASSLGFRHEAFF
TRBJ1-6 | TRBV5-1 | CASSLAGGGLVNSPLHF
TRBJ2-1 | TRBV11-2 | CASSSRLAASGGTYNEQFF
TRBJ2-6 | TRBV28 | CASEEQGAGGANVLTF
TRBJ2-4 | TRBV3-1 | CASSQLTGRSAKNIQYF